Shown below are 20 T cell receptor beta chains from a single sample sequenced in a study of blood T cell repertoires in COVID-19. Assay used: immunoSEQ multiplex PCR; TCRdb lists only in-frame clones, some missing. The data show roughly 240,000 clones, 70% to 90% seen once. The sequenced material came from PBMCs or T cells enriched from blood (not recorded which). The origin of the receptors is a woman aged 50 to 60 with acute COVID-19.

The chain couples TRBV13 to TRBJ1-3, with 8 bases identical to TRBD1. The V and J ends lost 4 bases and 4 bases, in that order; junction bases with no gene match: 3. The CDR3 loop spans 14 amino acids. Germline CDR1 and CDR2: PRHDT and FYEKMQ (reference sequence). The CDR3 DNA sequence: TGTGCCAGCAGCTCTAGACAGGGGGGAAACACCATATATTTT. This translates into CASSSRQGGNTIYF. The full variable domain, its missing parts supplied by reference TRBV13 and TRBJ1-3, is AAGVIQSPRHLIKEKRETATLKCYPIPRHDTVYWYQQGPGQDPQFLISFYEKMQSDKGSIPDRFSAQQFSDYHSELNMSSLELGDSALYFCASSSRQGGNTIYFGEGSWLTVV.

The rearrangement links TRBV28 to TRBJ2-7, with 7 bases identical to TRBD2. The germline CDR1 and CDR2 sequences are MDHEN and SYDVKM. V shed 6 bases, J shed 4 bases, and the junction held 9 bases outside the gene matches. The CDR3 spans 14 residues. The CDR3 loop reads CASSPGTGGYEQYF. The CDR3 nucleotides read TGTGCCAGCAGCCCCGGGACGGGGGGATACGAGCAGTACTTC. Drawing the rest from reference TRBV28 and TRBJ2-7, the complete variable domain is DVKVTQSSRYLVKRTGEKVFLECVQDMDHENMFWYRQDPGLGLRLIYFSYDVKMKEKGDIPEGYSVSREKKERFSLILESASTNQTSMYLCASSPGTGGYEQYFGPGTRLTVT.

The chain links TRBV7-3 to TRBJ1-1; TRBD1 aligns across 10 bases. Germline V gene lookup returns CDR1 SGHTA and CDR2 FQGTGA. CDR3 size: 15 residues. V dropped 5 bases and J dropped 4; count of bases not matched to a gene: 7. This chain's CDR3 is CASSPGTGEGTEAFF. Written as DNA, the CDR3 is TGTGCCAGCAGCCCTGGGACAGGGGAAGGCACTGAAGCTTTCTTT.

The CDR3 region is CASSQEQAGGPYEQYF. DNA of the CDR3: TGTGCCAGCAGCCAAGAACAAGCGGGGGGACCCTACGAGCAGTACTTC. V gene TRBV3-1 (or the pseudogene TRBV3-2) combines with J gene TRBJ2-7; the match to TRBD2 covers 9 bases. The CDR3 is 16 residues long. V lost 0 bases, J lost 2 bases, and 5 bases stayed unmatched. CDR1 LGHDT and CDR2 YNNKEL come from the germline V gene (reference sequence).

The V and J genes are TRBV5-4 and TRBJ1-2, with TRBD1 as a possible D gene (5 bases). The CDR3 spans 13 residues. Germline lookup yields CDR1 SGHNT and CDR2 YYREEE (reference sequence). V dropped 0 bases and J dropped 7 bases, with 10 bases sitting between them. The CDR3 DNA is TGTGCCAGCAGCTTGGACGCAGGGATTGGCTACACCTTC. This encodes CASSLDAGIGYTF. The full variable domain, rest sourced from reference TRBV5-4 and TRBJ1-2, is ETGVTQSPTHLIKTRGQQVTLRCSSQSGHNTVSWYQQALGQGPQFIFQYYREEENGRGNFPPRFSGLQFPNYSSELNVNALELDDSALYLCASSLDAGIGYTFGSGTRLTVV.

In its sample, this clone was seen a few times. The chain combines TRBV7-9 with TRBJ1-1, with 7 bases fitting TRBD1. The CDR3 extends over 14 amino acids. After removal of 6 bases from V and 5 bases from J, the junction contained 9 bases not matched to a gene. Germline CDR1 is SEHNR and CDR2 is FQNEAQ (reference sequence). CDR3: CASRGTQGHTEAFF. Written as DNA, the CDR3 is TGTGCCAGCAGGGGCACACAGGGGCATACTGAAGCTTTCTTT.

The V call is TRBV5-1, the J call TRBJ1-1; D is undetermined. V lost 2 bases, J lost 0 bases, and 11 bases lay in between. This CDR3 region has 15 residues. The V gene's germline CDR1 is SGHRS and CDR2 YFSETQ. The CDR3, as DNA: TGCGCCAGCAGCTTATTGTCAGACATGAACACTGAAGCTTTCTTT. Translation gives CASSLLSDMNTEAFF.

The chain couples TRBV19 to TRBJ1-5, with TRBD1 matching over 9 bases. Germline assignment: CDR1 LNHDA and CDR2 SQIVND (reference sequence). The CDR3 is 14 amino acids. The V and J ends lost 4 bases and 3 bases, in that order; junction bases with no gene match: 1. CDR3 residues: CASSRDRDNQPQHF. CDR3 DNA sequence: TGTGCCAGTAGTAGGGACAGGGACAATCAGCCCCAGCATTTT.

The J gene is TRBJ1-2, the V gene TRBV11-2, with D possibly matching TRBD1 (6 bases). V lost 2 bases, J lost 3 bases, and 10 bases lay in between. Germline CDR1 is SGHAT and CDR2 is FQNNGV. The CDR3 length is 14 residues. The CDR3 loop reads CASSLLDSDYGYTF. The DNA for the CDR3 is TGTGCCAGCAGCTTATTGGACAGCGACTATGGCTACACCTTC.

V is TRBV7-9 and J is TRBJ1-1; possibly TRBD1 for D (6 bases). V lost 5 bases and J lost 4, with 23 bases in between. Germline-derived CDR1 and CDR2 are SEHNR and FQNEAQ (reference sequence). The CDR3 is 17 residues long. CDR3 sequence reads: CASSAPPGGAGGTEAFF. The CDR3 bases are TGTGCCAGCAGCGCCCCCCCCGGGGGGGCGGGTGGCACTGAAGCTTTCTTT.

This chain joins TRBV4-2 and TRBJ2-6; D possibly corresponds to TRBD1 (5 bases). V lost 2 bases to trimming and J lost 0 bases, with 11 bases between them. The CDR3 loop spans 17 amino acids. CDR1 is LGHNA, CDR2 YNFKEQ, per germline. This CDR3 is CASSQIGAISGANVLTF. CDR3 nucleotides: TGTGCCAGCAGCCAAATTGGGGCGATCTCTGGGGCCAACGTCCTGACTTTC.

J is TRBJ1-2 and V is TRBV9, with TRBD1 matching over 7 bases. CDR1 and CDR2 (germline): SGDLS, YYNGEE. This CDR3 is built from 13 residues. Unmatched junction bases numbered 0, after V lost 0 bases and J lost 4 bases. The CDR3 DNA is TGTGCCAGCAGCGTAGCAGGGGGCTATGGCTACACCTTC. This sequence encodes CASSVAGGYGYTF.

This clone was detected once. The same CDR3 arises from other DNA sequences in this sample as well. This chain joins TRBV18 and TRBJ1-5, with 8 bases fitting TRBD1. V shed 3 bases and J 4 bases; nucleotides not matched to a gene: 8. Per germline, CDR1 KGHSH and CDR2 LQKENI. The CDR3 spans 16 residues. CDR3 region: CASSPGTGGYNQPQHF. The CDR3 region has the DNA TGTGCCAGCTCACCGGGCACAGGGGGTTATAATCAGCCCCAGCATTTT.

This clone has only a few counts. The V gene is TRBV19, the J gene TRBJ2-1, with no clear D. Deletions cut 0 bases from V and 0 bases from J, with 9 bases between. Germline V gene lookup returns CDR1 LNHDA and CDR2 SQIVND (reference sequence). This CDR3 contains 16 residues. The CDR3 nucleotides are TGTGCCAGTAGTATAGACCCCCCCTTCTCCTACAATGAGCAGTTCTTC. Residues: CASSIDPPFSYNEQFF.

The chain combines TRBV18 with TRBJ1-2; no clear D gene. The V and J ends lost 6 bases and 5 bases respectively, with 16 bases between them. The CDR3 consists of 14 residues. Germline V gives CDR1 KGHSH, CDR2 LQKENI. In nucleotides, the CDR3 is TGTGCCAGCTCCGTAATCGGGAACAATTATGGCTACACCTTC. It yields the protein CASSVIGNNYGYTF.

The gene calls are TRBV7-9 and TRBJ2-1, with 13 bases lining up with TRBD2. The CDR3 contains 14 residues. Germline lookup yields CDR1 SEHNR and CDR2 FQNEAQ (reference sequence). J gave up 9 bases and V 8 bases, and 7 bases lay outside the gene matches. The CDR3 bases are TGTGCCAGCTTAGGGACTAGCGGGGTCGGTGAGCAGTTCTTC. Its translation is CASLGTSGVGEQFF.

The V and J genes are TRBV30 and TRBJ1-3, with D unclear. This CDR3 comprises 13 residues. V shed 0 bases and J shed 3 bases, with 6 bases lying between them. Per germline, CDR1 GTSNPN and CDR2 SVGIG (reference sequence). CDR3 loop: CAWSVLDGNTIYF. DNA for the CDR3: TGTGCCTGGAGTGTGTTAGATGGAAACACCATATATTTT.

The gene calls are TRBV19 and TRBJ1-1; D may be TRBD1 (6 bases). Deletions cut 5 bases from V and 1 base from J, with 14 bases between. The CDR3 extends over 15 amino acids. Germline-derived CDR1 and CDR2 are LNHDA and SQIVND (reference sequence). DNA for the CDR3: TGTGCCAGTAGTCCCAACCCGACAGGGAACACTGAAGCTTTCTTT. It specifies CASSPNPTGNTEAFF.

The gene calls are TRBV5-1 and TRBJ1-2; 12 positions agree with TRBD1. CDR1 is SGHRS and CDR2 is YFSETQ in the germline V gene. Trimming took 6 bases from V and 4 from J; bases not matched to a gene: 4. The CDR3 is 14 residues long. Here the CDR3 reads CASNPGQGAYGYTF. CDR3 coding DNA: TGCGCCAGCAATCCGGGACAGGGGGCCTATGGCTACACCTTC.

This clone has a handful of counts. The chain recombines TRBV21-1 with TRBJ2-5; TRBD1 was called by the table and not checked on the DNA. TRBV21-1 is termed a pseudogene. The CDR3 is made up of 15 amino acids. CDR3 amino acids: CASSIRQGGRETQYF. The CDR3 nucleotides are TGTGCCAGCAGCATCCGACAGGGCGGTCGGGAGACCCAGTACTTC.